This T cell receptor beta chain was retrieved from a study of T cells in Graves' hyperthyroidism and ophthalmopathy. Overall study: Peripheral blood was drawn at first diagnosis, prior to all treatment.

A patient was excluded if there was uncontrolled infection, other autoimmune disease, pregnancy or lactation. Study-wide points: Ophthalmopathy, which appeared later, was predicted by the model a median around 6.9 months before onset. Within blood appeared most thyroid clonotypes that had expanded above 0.001.

A note on this clonotype: What it binds is not known.

Germline CDR1 is MRHNA and CDR2 is SNTAGT. This CDR3 contains 15 residues. V shed 4 bases and J 7 bases; nucleotides not matched to a gene: 3. Amplified TCR beta CDR3 regions derived from RNA transcripts. During a first-round RT-PCR of the TCR CDR3, the HTBI primer set was used. TCRdb recomputed calls from the multiplex PCR reads with MiXCR, one row per CDR3 protein. The profile shows 400,000 to 450,000 distinct CDR3 sequences, approximately 15% of them singletons. The sequencing input was blood. This chain uses TRBV6-4 with TRBJ1-6; 11 nucleotides align to TRBD1. The clonotype originates from a man aged 18 to 35 with Graves' ophthalmopathy. The CDR3 region is CASSAGQGENSPLHF. Here the CDR3 DNA reads TGTGCCAGCAGTGCGGGACAGGGGGAAAATTCACCCCTCCACTTT.